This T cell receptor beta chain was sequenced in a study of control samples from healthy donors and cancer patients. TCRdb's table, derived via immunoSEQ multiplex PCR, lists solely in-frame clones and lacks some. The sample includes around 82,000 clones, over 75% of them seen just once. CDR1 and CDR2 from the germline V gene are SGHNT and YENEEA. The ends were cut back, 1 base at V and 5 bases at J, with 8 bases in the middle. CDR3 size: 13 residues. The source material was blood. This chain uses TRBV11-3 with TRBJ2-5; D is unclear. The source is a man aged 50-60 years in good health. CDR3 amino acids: CASSLGVQETQYF. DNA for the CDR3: TGTGCCAGCAGCTTAGGAGTTCAGGAGACCCAGTACTTC.